This T cell receptor (beta chain) was identified in a study of T cell responses to AZD1222 COVID-19 vaccine. General study results and limits: Baseline seropositives among AZD1222 recipients totaled only 5 or 6. It should be noted that donors were predominantly white British and more often female, and clonal diversity was possibly underestimated.

TCRdb's copy holds only in-frame clones and misses some; the assay was immunoSEQ multiplex PCR. The sample yields about 93,000 clones, 80% to 90% seen once. CDR1 and CDR2 (germline): SEHNR, FQNEAQ (reference sequence). Between the trimmed V and J ends, which lost 2 bases and 6 bases, there was a span of 13 bases. The CDR3 extends over 15 amino acids. Regarding this clone: What it recognizes is unknown.

This rearrangement joins TRBV7-9 to TRBJ1-4; D perhaps matches TRBD1 (5 bases). The clonotype comes from an adult who received the AZD1222 COVID-19 vaccine. This material consisted of peripheral blood, taken 28 days after the second AZD1222 dose. This chain's CDR3 is CASSLLRGSDEKLFF. DNA for the CDR3: TGTGCCAGCAGCTTACTTCGGGGGTCGGATGAAAAACTGTTTTTT.